A single sample gave rise to the 11 T cell receptor beta chains below, sequenced in a study of T cells in Graves' hyperthyroidism and ophthalmopathy. From RNA transcripts, TCR beta CDR3 regions were amplified. The HTBI primer set was used in a first-round RT-PCR of the TCR CDR3. TCRdb used MiXCR to reprocess the multiplex PCR reads, holding one entry per CDR3 protein. This sample carries approximately 600,000 distinct CDR3 sequences, roughly 16% of them seen once, and the ten largest clones take less than 4.5%. The specimen was blood. The source is a woman aged 30 to 39 with Graves' hyperthyroidism.

This clonotype was observed at least ten times. The chain carries TRBV28 and TRBJ1-5; D gene unclear. Germline V gene lookup returns CDR1 MDHEN and CDR2 SYDVKM. CDR3 size: 14 residues. V lost 2 bases and J 4 bases, leaving 9 bases between the germline ends. The CDR3 is CASSLREPNQPQHF. CDR3 coding DNA: TGTGCCAGCAGTTTAAGGGAACCTAATCAGCCCCAGCATTTT. Together with reference TRBV28 and TRBJ1-5, the CDR3 gives the full variable domain: DVKVTQSSRYLVKRTGEKVFLECVQDMDHENMFWYRQDPGLGLRLIYFSYDVKMKEKGDIPEGYSVSREKKERFSLILESASTNQTSMYLCASSLREPNQPQHFGDGTRLSIL.

This clonotype showed up just a few times. The chain joins TRBV5-4 to TRBJ1-4; TRBD1 is a possible D gene (6 bases). Germline V gives CDR1 SGHNT, CDR2 YYREEE (reference sequence). Trimming shortened V by 1 base and J by 6 bases, and 10 bases separated the two germline ends. This CDR3 is built from 14 residues. The CDR3 nucleotides read TGTGCCAGCAGCTTGCAGGGGCGGGATGAAAAACTGTTTTTT. Translation gives CASSLQGRDEKLFF.

In its sample, this clonotype was seen many times. J is TRBJ2-3 and V is TRBV20-1; TRBD2 aligns across 7 bases. This CDR3 has 15 amino acids. Germline lookup yields CDR1 DFQATT and CDR2 SNEGSKA (reference sequence). V dropped 2 bases and J dropped 3; count of bases not matched to a gene: 8. CDR3 nucleotides: TGCAGTGCTAGACGGACGCGCGGGAGAACAGATACGCAGTATTTT. Protein product: CSARRTRGRTDTQYF.

This clonotype was detected ten times or more. This chain links TRBV20-1 with TRBJ1-1; D unresolved. Trimming shortened V by 0 bases and J by 5 bases, and 19 bases separated the two germline ends. From germline, CDR1 is DFQATT and CDR2 SNEGSKA (reference sequence). The length of the CDR3 is 16 residues. The CDR3 DNA reads as TGCAGTGCTAGAGATCCCTTAGGACCTAGGGAGACTGAAGCTTTCTTT. Translating it yields CSARDPLGPRETEAFF.

This clonotype has at least ten counts. V gene TRBV7-2 combines with J gene TRBJ1-1, with a possible D match to TRBD1 (5 bases). Germline CDR1 is SGHTA and CDR2 is FQGNSA. The CDR3 loop spans 15 amino acids. V was shortened by 0 bases and J by 4 bases, with 12 bases between the two germline ends. The CDR3 nucleotides are TGTGCCAGCAGCTTAGCACGTGGGGGAGGCACTGAAGCTTTCTTT. This sequence encodes CASSLARGGGTEAFF.

The chain combines TRBV7-2 with TRBJ2-7; D call uncertain. Trimming left V 5 bases short and J 3 bases short, with 11 bases between. Germline V gene sequence: CDR1 SGHTA, CDR2 FQGNSA. CDR3 length: 13 amino acids. The CDR3 nucleotides are TGTGCCAGCAGCCGTCAGATAGTCTACGAGCAGTACTTC. The encoded protein is CASSRQIVYEQYF.

This clonotype was observed many times. V and J are TRBV7-8 and TRBJ2-1; D is ambiguous. Germline V CDR1 and CDR2: SGHVS, FQNEAQ. This CDR3 has 17 amino acids. The ends were cut back, 1 base at V and 0 bases at J, with 13 bases in the middle. Here the CDR3 reads CASSLVGGPSSYNEQFF. The DNA of the CDR3 is TGTGCCAGCAGCTTAGTCGGCGGTCCGAGCTCCTACAATGAGCAGTTCTTC.

This clonotype was detected a few times. The chain employs TRBV11-2 and TRBJ2-3; D gene unclear. Trimming took off 8 bases at V and 2 bases at J, with 14 bases between the two ends. The germline CDR1 and CDR2 sequences are SGHAT and FQNNGV. The CDR3 contains 14 residues. CDR3 in amino acids: CASGPPLYTDTQYF. The DNA of the CDR3 is TGTGCCAGCGGACCCCCTTTATACACAGATACGCAGTATTTT.

This clonotype was counted at least ten times. The J gene is TRBJ1-2, the V gene TRBV28, with a possible D match to TRBD1 (6 bases). Germline values: CDR1 MDHEN, CDR2 SYDVKM. V was shortened by 8 bases and J by 2 bases, with 9 bases between the two germline ends. The CDR3 extends over 12 amino acids. The CDR3 DNA reads TGTGCCAGCTACCAGGGGAACTATGGCTACACCTTC. It specifies CASYQGNYGYTF.

This clonotype was seen many times. This chain uses TRBV28 with TRBJ2-5; perhaps TRBD1 as D (6 bases). This CDR3 comprises 13 residues. CDR1 MDHEN and CDR2 SYDVKM come from the germline V gene. V gave up 8 bases and J gave up 5 bases, with 15 bases separating them. The CDR3 bases are TGTGCCAGCCTAATACAGGGCGGGGAGACCCAGTACTTC. It yields the protein CASLIQGGETQYF.

CDR3 region: CSARDRLAGGTGELFF. The CDR3, as DNA: TGCAGTGCTAGAGATCGGCTAGCGGGAGGTACCGGGGAGCTGTTTTTT. The rearrangement uses TRBV20-1 and TRBJ2-2; 11 nucleotides match TRBD2. The CDR3 contains 16 residues. After removal of 0 bases from V and 5 bases from J, the junction contained 5 bases not matched to a gene. The V gene's germline CDR1 is DFQATT and CDR2 SNEGSKA (reference sequence).